A single sample gave rise to the 23 T cell receptor beta chains below, sequenced in a study of molecular identifiers for immune sequencing clone quantification (dated by TCRdb to between 2018 and 2020). Receptors were amplified or captured by PCR. The data were produced on an Illumina HiSeq 4000. TCRdb handled the public reads itself, with Q25 trimming in fastp and clone calling in MiXCR, and kept productive beta chains. Each CDR3 protein appears once, grouped with its most common genes and DNA. The sample table contains over 600,000 distinct CDR3 sequences; only one count was recorded for about 20% of them. The biggest ten clones account for roughly 0.9% of the sample. Sequenced: naive CD8+ T cells from blood, with Jurkat cell RNA spiked in. The sample's cell subset or site label, decoded: FACS-sorted CD8+CD4-CCR7+CD45RA+ naive T cells. These receptors came from a human donor in good health. Some libraries in this study had Jurkat cell RNA spiked in.

This clonotype occurred many times. This chain connects TRBV7-2 to TRBJ2-7; the D gene is possibly TRBD1 (6 bases). Germline values: CDR1 SGHTA, CDR2 FQGNSA. V shed 0 bases and J shed 6 bases, with 15 bases lying between them. CDR3 length equals 15 residues. The CDR3 DNA is TGTGCCAGCAGCTTAGCATTGGGGGCGGTCCCCGAGCAGTACTTC. This sequence encodes CASSLALGAVPEQYF.

The CDR3, as DNA: TGTGCCAGCAGTTTTTTCCTAGGGGCCTCTGGAAACACCATATATTTT. This sequence encodes CASSFFLGASGNTIYF. The J gene is TRBJ1-3, the V gene TRBV12-3 or TRBV12-4, with TRBD1 as a possible D gene (5 bases). The CDR3 length is 16 residues. Trimming took 3 bases from V and 0 from J, leaving 12 bases between them.

This clonotype was seen only a few times. The CDR3, as DNA: TGTGCCAGCAGCCCTACGAGGGTCCACGAGCAGTACTTC. Its protein product is CASSPTRVHEQYF. The chain recombines TRBV13 with TRBJ2-7; tentative D call: TRBD2 (5 bases). Germline assignment: CDR1 PRHDT and CDR2 FYEKMQ (reference sequence). V lost 5 bases, J lost 5 bases, and 13 bases lay in between. CDR3 length equals 13 residues.

As to this clonotype: Relative to the germline gene, one junction end is altered; a read error may explain this. This chain links TRBV12-3 or TRBV12-4 with TRBJ2-2; D gene ambiguous. The CDR3 length is 15 residues. The CDR3 nucleotides read TGTGCCGGCAGTTTAGATCTGGGCTTTTCCGGGGAGCTGTTTTTT. Translated: CAGSLDLGFSGELFF.

This clonotype has only a few counts. The genes are TRBV3-2 and TRBJ2-5; the table assigns TRBD2, which was not confirmed against the DNA. TRBV3-2 is given as a pseudogene. There are 20 residues in the CDR3. DNA of the CDR3: TGTGCCAGCAGCCAAGATTCGAGGGGAATCCTGCGGGGGGGACATGAGACCCAGTACTTC. This encodes CASSQDSRGILRGGHETQYF.

This chain joins TRBV19 and TRBJ2-3; tentative D call: TRBD2 (5 bases). There are 15 residues in the CDR3. V was cut by 1 base and J by 2 bases, with 10 bases left in between. Germline V gene data show CDR1 as LNHDA and CDR2 as SQIVND (reference sequence). CDR3 DNA: TGTGCCAGTAGTATAGGTCTAGCTTCCACAGATACGCAGTATTTT. Translation gives CASSIGLASTDTQYF.

This clonotype occurred many times. This chain connects TRBV2 to TRBJ1-5; tentative D call: TRBD1 (6 bases). The CDR3 consists of 15 residues. V gave up 1 base and J gave up 3 bases, with 10 bases separating them. Germline CDR1 SNHLY, CDR2 FYNNEI. CDR3 in DNA: TGTGCCAGCAGTGAAGGGACAGCCTTCAATCAGCCCCAGCATTTT. Translation: CASSEGTAFNQPQHF.

This clonotype was seen repeatedly, ten times or more. The gene calls are TRBV5-1 and TRBJ2-7; 10 positions agree with TRBD2. This CDR3 spans 14 amino acids. V dropped 2 bases and J dropped 4; count of bases not matched to a gene: 3. CDR1 is SGHRS, CDR2 YFSETQ, per germline. CDR3 DNA: TGCGCCAGCAGCTTAGCGGGAGGGCGGTACGAGCAGTACTTC. It yields the protein CASSLAGGRYEQYF. The full variable domain, completed using reference TRBV5-1 and TRBJ2-7, is KAGVTQTPRYLIKTRGQQVTLSCSPISGHRSVSWYQQTPGQGLQFLFEYFSETQRNKGNFPGRFSGRQFSNSRSEMNVSTLELGDSALYLCASSLAGGRYEQYFGPGTRLTVT.

This chain connects TRBV27 to TRBJ2-7, with 8 bases aligning to TRBD1. There are 16 residues in the CDR3. Germline-derived CDR1 and CDR2 are MNHEY and SMNVEV (reference sequence). Trimming at V came to 3 bases and at J to 5 bases, leaving 12 bases not matched to a gene. CDR3 amino acids: CASSLLNTGGPHEQYF. CDR3 bases: TGTGCCAGCAGTTTGCTGAACACAGGGGGTCCCCACGAGCAGTACTTC.

This clonotype was seen repeatedly, ten times or more. This rearrangement joins TRBV30 to TRBJ2-7; either TRBD1 or TRBD2 may supply D (5 bases each). V lost 5 bases and J lost 3, with 11 bases in between. Germline lookup yields CDR1 GTSNPN and CDR2 SVGIG (reference sequence). The CDR3 covers 12 residues. The CDR3 reads CAWGAGGYEQYF. CDR3 bases: TGTGCCTGGGGGGCGGGCGGCTACGAGCAGTACTTC. Full variable domain (remainder filled in from reference TRBV30 and TRBJ2-7): SQTIHQWPATLVQPVGSPLSLECTVEGTSNPNLYWYRQAAGRGLQLLFYSVGIGQISSEVPQNLSASRPQDRQFILSSKKLLLSDSGFYLCAWGAGGYEQYFGPGTRLTVT.

The chain couples TRBV27 to TRBJ2-3; TRBD1 matches 8 bases. The V gene end was trimmed by 9 bases and the J gene end by 12 bases; junction bases not matched to a gene: 8. This CDR3 spans 11 amino acids. Per the germline V gene, CDR1 is MNHEY and CDR2 is SMNVEV (reference sequence). CDR3 sequence: CASVQGGSQYF. CDR3 in DNA: TGTGCCAGTGTACAGGGGGGCTCTCAGTATTTT.

This clonotype was found many times. V gene TRBV2 combines with J gene TRBJ1-5; possible D gene TRBD1, 5 bases. Trimming left V 1 base short and J 5 bases short, with 18 bases between. CDR1 is SNHLY, CDR2 FYNNEI, per germline. This CDR3 has 17 residues. In DNA form, the CDR3 reads TGTGCCAGCAGTGAAGAGTTGGGGGGTGCCCTCGATCAGCCCCAGCATTTT. It translates to CASSEELGGALDQPQHF.

As for this clonotype: A much larger clone is a single base away; this may be a read error. The rearrangement joins TRBV20-1 to TRBJ2-2; D may be TRBD1 (6 bases). Germline-derived CDR1 and CDR2 are DFQATT and SNEGSKA (reference sequence). The CDR3 loop spans 14 amino acids. The CDR3 DNA is TGCAGTGCTAGACCCCAAGGGGGTTCCGGGGAGCTGCTTTTT. Encoded protein: CSARPQGGSGELLF.

This clonotype was detected ten times or more. An end of the junction differs from the germline gene, which may be a read error. The genes are TRBV4-1 and TRBJ2-1; 7 bases line up with TRBD2. Germline loops: CDR1 MGHRA, CDR2 YSYEKL. The CDR3 runs to 12 residues. This chain's CDR3 is CASSVSSGVTIF. CDR3 sequence (DNA): TGCGCCAGCAGCGTTAGCAGCGGGGTTACGATCTTC.

This clonotype was recorded a few times. The chain links TRBV6-6 to TRBJ1-1; D possibly corresponds to TRBD1 (5 bases). The germline V and J ends were trimmed by 0 bases and 4 bases, with 15 bases remaining between them. CDR3 length: 16 residues. The V gene's germline CDR1 is MNHNY and CDR2 SVGAGI (reference sequence). Here the CDR3 reads CASSYSGRVWGTEAFF. The CDR3 DNA follows: TGTGCCAGCAGTTACTCGGGCAGGGTGTGGGGCACTGAAGCTTTCTTT.

With regard to this clonotype: Just one base apart from a much larger clone, this may be a read error. DNA for the CDR3: TGTGCCAGCAGTTCAGCGCTCCAGGGTTACGAGCAGTACTTC. Translated, it gives CASSSALQGYEQYF. The gene calls are TRBV12-3 or TRBV12-4 and TRBJ2-7; the D gene is possibly TRBD1 (5 bases). The CDR3 has 14 amino acids. The V end was cut by 4 bases, the J end by 4 bases, with 14 bases between.

This clonotype was seen at least ten times. V usage is TRBV12-3 or TRBV12-4 and J usage is TRBJ2-1; D remains unclear. V lost 4 bases and J 8 bases, leaving 15 bases between the germline ends. CDR3 length equals 14 residues. CDR3 protein: CASSSIPTGDEQFF. The CDR3 DNA sequence: TGTGCCAGCAGTTCTATACCGACCGGAGATGAGCAGTTCTTC.

About this clonotype: Likely a read error: the CDR3 ends without its conserved phenylalanine or tryptophan. The CDR3 DNA reads as TGTGCCAGCTCTGGATGGACAGGTGACAATCAGCCCCAGCATCTT. This codes for CASSGWTGDNQPQHL. The chain combines TRBV2 with TRBJ1-5; 7 bases line up with TRBD1. The germline V gene encodes CDR1 SNHLY and CDR2 FYNNEI. The CDR3 has 15 amino acids. V was pared by 8 bases and J by 3 bases, with 10 bases of the junction left unmatched.

This clonotype was recorded at least ten times. V and J are TRBV20-1 and TRBJ2-7; D not resolved. Per germline, CDR1 DFQATT and CDR2 SNEGSKA (reference sequence). The CDR3 consists of 11 residues. The V gene lost 3 bases and the J gene lost 6 bases, with 9 bases spanning the gap. The chain's CDR3 is CSAREGFEQYF. The CDR3 bases are TGCAGTGCTAGGGAAGGGTTCGAGCAGTACTTC.

The chain recombines TRBV28 with TRBJ2-7, with 9 bases that match TRBD1. The CDR3 consists of 14 residues. Germline V gene data show CDR1 as MDHEN and CDR2 as SYDVKM. V dropped 7 bases and J dropped 4; count of bases not matched to a gene: 8. The chain's CDR3 is CASTARGQGYEQYF. The CDR3 DNA reads TGTGCCAGCACCGCGCGGGGACAGGGTTACGAGCAGTACTTC.

This clonotype was counted many times. This chain links TRBV30 with TRBJ1-1; D uncertain. This CDR3 has 13 amino acids. Germline CDR1 and CDR2: GTSNPN and SVGIG (reference sequence). Trimming pared 0 bases from V and 5 bases from J, leaving 10 bases between. The CDR3 here is CAWSVLIWTEAFF. Here the CDR3 DNA reads TGTGCCTGGAGTGTTCTGATATGGACTGAAGCTTTCTTT.

This clonotype came up many times. The V and J genes are TRBV27 and TRBJ2-7; possibly TRBD1 or TRBD2 for D (5 bases each). Germline assignment: CDR1 MNHEY and CDR2 SMNVEV (reference sequence). The CDR3 contains 14 residues. The ends were cut back, 6 bases at V and 0 bases at J, with 12 bases in the middle. The CDR3: CASRRDGNSYEQYF. The CDR3, as DNA: TGTGCCAGCAGACGGGACGGCAACTCCTACGAGCAGTACTTC.

The CDR3 DNA reads TGTGCCACCGGGGACAGTTGGACTGAAGCTTTCTTT. It specifies CATGDSWTEAFF. The rearrangement uses TRBV6-1 and TRBJ1-1; 7 bases match TRBD1. CDR3 length equals 12 residues. CDR1 MNHNS and CDR2 SASEGT come from the germline V gene. V trimming: 10 bases; J trimming: 5 bases; junction bases outside the gene matches: 7.